This paragraph covers one T cell receptor beta chain sequence. After removal of 0 bases from V and 8 bases from J, the junction contained 6 bases not matched to a gene. Germline assignment: CDR1 LGHNA and CDR2 YNFKEQ. The CDR3 consists of 14 residues. 13 Jbeta primers and 60 Vbeta primers were used for the PCR. Using immunoSEQ multiplex PCR, the repertoire was profiled, and TCRdb retains in-frame clones only, with some absent. The sample has under 150,000 clones, around 77% seen once. The data originate from a study of cytomegalovirus exposure and HLA in healthy donors. This clonotype was obtained from a woman between 45 and 65 years old in good health and CMV-seronegative. The specimen sequenced was PBMCs. This chain connects TRBV4-2 to TRBJ1-2, with TRBD1 matching over 7 bases. CDR3 sequence (DNA): TGTGCCAGCAGCCAAGAGCGGAACAGGGGCGGCTACACCTTC. Amino acids: CASSQERNRGGYTF.